One T cell receptor beta chain is described in this entry. No antigen is known for it. This sample was included in a study of shared clonotypes between healthy human individuals. Study results and limitations: Blood was the only sampled material, and tissue repertoires likely differ.

Genomic DNA of each subset was evenly split across several immunoSEQ plates. Sequencing was performed on unsorted PBMC DNA using ten immunoSEQ deep assay plates. Assay used: immunoSEQ multiplex PCR; TCRdb lists only in-frame clones, some missing. This sample has over 400,000 clones, with roughly 80% found just once. Roughly 81 million PBMCs per unsorted sample were used for genomic DNA. The length of the CDR3 is 14 residues. Trimming took off 0 bases at V and 8 bases at J, with 12 bases between the two ends. Germline values: CDR1 SEHNR, CDR2 FQNEAQ (reference sequence). The source of this sequence is a woman in her forties in good health. Some clones in this sample may be carry-over from other donors' samples. The chain carries TRBV7-9 and TRBJ2-3; the D gene is possibly TRBD2 (6 bases). Sequencing input: PBMCs. The DNA of the CDR3 is TGTGCCAGCAGCTTAGCTACGGGAGCAGCTACGCAGTATTTT. Residues: CASSLATGAATQYF.